This T cell receptor (beta chain) stems from a study of OX40 agonist ivuxolimab in advanced cancers. The overall study: Checkpoint inhibitors had been given previously to roughly 36% of patients. Partial responses were observed in three patients, of whom one had hepatocellular carcinoma and two had cutaneous melanoma. Regarding the study as a whole: Certain nonresponding patients likewise had low normalized T-cell clonal expansion. In CD8+ T cells, expanded clones were on average more numerous than in CD4+.

TCRdb keeps only in-frame clones here, not all; method: immunoSEQ multiplex PCR. The table has about 47,000 clones, 70% to 90% seen once; the top ten hold around 15%. Germline-derived CDR1 and CDR2 are MNHNY and SVGAGI (reference sequence). Trimming cost V 7 bases and J 2 bases; bases outside gene matches: 7. CDR3 length: 14 residues. To note about this clone: Its antigen is unknown.

This receptor was identified in an adult with an advanced solid tumor such as melanoma, head and neck, liver or kidney cancer. J is TRBJ1-2 and V is TRBV6-6, with 7 bases aligning to TRBD1. The sequenced sample was CD4+ or CD8+ T cells sorted from blood, obtained in a trial of the OX40 agonist ivuxolimab. CDR3 nucleotide sequence: TGTGCCAGCACCTGGGAAGGGGGCAACTATGGCTACACCTTC. Translating it yields CASTWEGGNYGYTF.